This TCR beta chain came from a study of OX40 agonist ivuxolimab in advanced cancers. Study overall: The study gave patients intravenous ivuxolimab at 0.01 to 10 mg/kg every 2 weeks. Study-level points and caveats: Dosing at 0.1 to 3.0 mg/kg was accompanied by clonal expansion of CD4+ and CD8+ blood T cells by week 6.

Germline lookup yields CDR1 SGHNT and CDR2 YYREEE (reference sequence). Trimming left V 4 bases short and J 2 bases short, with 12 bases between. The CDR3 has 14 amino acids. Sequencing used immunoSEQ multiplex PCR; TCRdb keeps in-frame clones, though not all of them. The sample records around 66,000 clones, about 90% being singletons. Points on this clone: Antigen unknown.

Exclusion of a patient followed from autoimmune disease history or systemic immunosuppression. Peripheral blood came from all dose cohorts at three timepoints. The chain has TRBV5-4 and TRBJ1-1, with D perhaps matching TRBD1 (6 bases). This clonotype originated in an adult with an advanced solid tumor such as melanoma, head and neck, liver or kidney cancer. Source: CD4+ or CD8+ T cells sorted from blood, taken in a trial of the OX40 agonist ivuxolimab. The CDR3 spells CASSRGGGNTEAFF. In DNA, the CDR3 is TGTGCCAGCAGCCGCGGCGGGGGCAACACTGAAGCTTTCTTT.